This T cell receptor (beta chain) originates from a study of identical twins. With 6 bases removed from V and 3 bases from J, the gap between germline ends came to 11 bases. The CDR3 is 13 residues long. TCRdb processed the 5' RACE reads anew with MiXCR; each CDR3 protein has one entry. This sample has about 200,000 distinct CDR3 sequences, with 6.5% to 8% found just once. Many counts were recorded for this clonotype. This sample also appeared in a second study, on T cells expressing NK-cell markers. This second report adds: It was sorted CD3+CD56+NKG2C+, CD3+CD56+NKG2C- and CD3+CD56-NKG2C+ T cells that supplied the TCR beta repertoires. Seven donors tested HCMV-seropositive and one tested seronegative among the eight sequenced. CD8+ T cells in 5 or 6 donors included dominant NKG2C+ clonotypes at roughly 1.0-7.5%. Expanded clones of NKG2C+ T cells had an unclear HCMV specificity.

Sequencing used CD8+ T cells sorted from blood. This chain links TRBV12-3 or TRBV12-4 with TRBJ2-5; D perhaps matches TRBD2 (5 bases). The receptor comes from a woman between 18 and 29 years old in good health. In DNA form, the CDR3 reads TGTGCCAGCAGCCCCCTGCGGGAAGAGACCCAGTACTTC. It codes for CASSPLREETQYF.